The sequence of this T cell receptor (beta chain) was determined in a study of technical replicates of blood from several donors. Libraries were prepared by immunoSEQ multiplex PCR; TCRdb keeps only in-frame clonotypes and omits some of them. The sample carries just over 95,000 clones, less than 95% recorded once. The TCR was taken from a human donor in good health. The material sequenced was T cells isolated from PBMCs.

The CDR3 is CASSPPVLLQGAYYGYTF. DNA for the CDR3: TGTGCCAGCTCACCACCGGTTCTTCTGCAGGGGGCCTACTATGGCTACACCTTC. The chain uses TRBV18 and TRBJ1-2; 8 nucleotides match TRBD1. In germline, CDR1 is KGHSH, CDR2 LQKENI. This CDR3 spans 18 amino acids. Germline trimming cut 0 bases from V and 3 bases from J; bases unmatched to any gene: 12.